This T cell receptor beta chain emerged from a study of T cells in localized non-small cell lung cancer. Regarding the study as a whole: Tumor showed lower T cell clonality than uninvolved adjacent lung, where it was highest.

As for this clone: Its antigen is still unknown.

Profiling relied on immunoSEQ multiplex PCR, and the TCRdb table lists in-frame clones only, not all of them. The top ten clones hold approximately 15% of a sample with a few thousand clones, 25% to 35% of them seen once. The CDR3 consists of 14 residues. Germline V gives CDR1 SGHRS, CDR2 YFSETQ. V was cut by 4 bases and J by 1 base, with 12 bases left in between. Sequenced here: lung tumor tissue, sampled before any cancer treatment. This clonotype originated in a woman aged 35-70 years with stage III lung adenocarcinoma. The V call is TRBV5-1, the J call TRBJ2-7; TRBD2 might be the D (6 bases). The CDR3 DNA reads TGCGCCAGCAGCCGAGATGGGAGGTCCTACGAGCAGTACTTC. It encodes CASSRDGRSYEQYF.